These 12 T cell receptor beta chains share one sample of origin, sequenced in a study of cytomegalovirus exposure and HLA in healthy donors (dated by TCRdb to 2016 to 2017). The library was prepared using the immunoSEQ multiplex PCR assay. The multiplex PCR relied on a mix of 60 forward primers for TCR Vbeta segments and 13 reverse primers for TCR Jbeta segments. TCRdb's version of the immuneACCESS table is confined to in-frame rearrangements and falls short of the full clone set. An unresolved V gene accounts for under half of the shortfall where checked; the remainder is of unknown origin. The sample table holds under 200,000 clones, of which roughly 80% were seen once. The top ten hold around 1.9% of the sample. The sample comprised PBMCs. The receptors derive from a man between 18 and 29 years old in good health and CMV-seronegative.

This chain joins TRBV2 and TRBJ2-1, with TRBD2 matching 13 bases. Trimming took 4 bases from V and 7 from J; bases not matched to a gene: 13. Germline V CDR1 and CDR2: SNHLY, FYNNEI. The CDR3 loop spans 18 amino acids. The CDR3 loop is CASSGGRAGLAGANEQFF. CDR3 nucleotides: TGTGCCAGCAGTGGCGGGAGGGCAGGACTAGCGGGAGCGAATGAGCAGTTCTTC.

This clone was found once. V gene TRBV19 combines with J gene TRBJ2-2; D is possibly TRBD1 (6 bases). With 7 bases removed from V and 2 bases from J, the gap between germline ends came to 11 bases. This CDR3 comprises 14 residues. CDR1 and CDR2 from the germline V gene are LNHDA and SQIVND (reference sequence). DNA for the CDR3: TGTGCCAGTATCCGGACAGCAAACACCGGGGAGCTGTTTTTT. This encodes CASIRTANTGELFF.

The V and J genes are TRBV9 and TRBJ2-3, with 8 bases that match TRBD2. This CDR3 comprises 16 residues. The trim removed 4 bases at V and 2 bases at J, leaving 9 bases unmatched. Germline V CDR1 and CDR2: SGDLS, YYNGEE. CDR3 in DNA: TGTGCCAGCAGCATTCGGGGGGGGGCGTCCACAGATACGCAGTATTTT. It specifies CASSIRGGASTDTQYF.

J is TRBJ2-5 and V is TRBV28, with D perhaps matching TRBD2 (5 bases). Germline V gene lookup returns CDR1 MDHEN and CDR2 SYDVKM. The CDR3 runs 14 residues. Trimming left V 6 bases short and J 5 bases short, with 16 bases between. The CDR3 DNA reads as TGTGCCAGCAGCAACCTCCCCTCGGGGGAGACCCAGTACTTC. Protein product: CASSNLPSGETQYF.

The V gene is TRBV9, the J gene TRBJ2-3, with D perhaps matching TRBD2 (6 bases). CDR1 SGDLS and CDR2 YYNGEE come from the germline V gene. The ends were cut back, 0 bases at V and 4 bases at J, with 12 bases in the middle. The CDR3 extends over 15 amino acids. CDR3 DNA: TGTGCCAGCAGCGTAGGGGACGGGAGTGCAGATACGCAGTATTTT. Protein product: CASSVGDGSADTQYF.

This chain connects TRBV18 to TRBJ2-6, with 7 bases identical to TRBD2. The J segment lost 2 bases and the V segment lost 4 bases, leaving 11 bases of the junction unmatched. Germline V gives CDR1 KGHSH, CDR2 LQKENI. The CDR3 is 18 residues long. This CDR3 reads CASSLSGLGGAGANVLTF. CDR3 in DNA: TGTGCCAGCTCACTTAGCGGGCTGGGGGGAGCTGGGGCCAACGTCCTGACTTTC.

V gene TRBV5-1 combines with J gene TRBJ2-1; 13 bases agree with TRBD2. CDR1 is SGHRS and CDR2 is YFSETQ in the germline V gene. This CDR3 spans 16 amino acids. V gave up 4 bases and J gave up 3 bases; unmatched junction bases: 4. CDR3 residues: CASSIRTSGSYNEQFF. Written as DNA, the CDR3 is TGCGCCAGCAGCATACGGACTAGCGGGAGCTACAATGAGCAGTTCTTC. Full variable domain (outside the CDR3, taken from reference TRBV5-1 and TRBJ2-1): KAGVTQTPRYLIKTRGQQVTLSCSPISGHRSVSWYQQTPGQGLQFLFEYFSETQRNKGNFPGRFSGRQFSNSRSEMNVSTLELGDSALYLCASSIRTSGSYNEQFFGPGTRLTVL.

This chain connects TRBV28 to TRBJ2-7, with D perhaps TRBD2 (5 bases). In germline, CDR1 is MDHEN, CDR2 SYDVKM. V lost 8 bases to trimming and J lost 0 bases, with 14 bases between them. This CDR3 spans 14 amino acids. In DNA, the CDR3 is TGTGCCAGCCTAACCCGGGGAAGCTCCTACGAGCAGTACTTC. It specifies CASLTRGSSYEQYF.

This clone was recorded a few times. This chain connects TRBV28 to TRBJ2-7, with 7 bases aligning to TRBD2. Unmatched junction bases numbered 14, after V lost 5 bases and J lost 7 bases. Germline CDR1 MDHEN, CDR2 SYDVKM. The CDR3 consists of 15 residues. CDR3 region: CASSGNPGLPGEQYF. The CDR3 coding sequence is TGTGCCAGCAGTGGGAACCCGGGACTACCGGGGGAGCAGTACTTC.

This rearrangement joins TRBV9 to TRBJ2-5, with D possibly matching TRBD1 (6 bases). The CDR3 runs 15 residues. V was clipped by 4 bases and J by 5 bases, with 18 bases between them. The germline V gene encodes CDR1 SGDLS and CDR2 YYNGEE. CDR3 region: CASSPSPGQGETQYF. For the CDR3, the DNA is TGTGCCAGCAGCCCATCCCCGGGGCAGGGGGAGACCCAGTACTTC. Together with reference TRBV9 and TRBJ2-5, the CDR3 gives the full variable domain: DSGVTQTPKHLITATGQRVTLRCSPRSGDLSVYWYQQSLDQGLQFLIQYYNGEERAKGNILERFSAQQFPDLHSELNLSSLELGDSALYFCASSPSPGQGETQYFGPGTRLLVL.

The rearrangement joins TRBV25-1 to TRBJ1-4; 7 nucleotides align to TRBD1. The CDR3 sequence is 15 residues long. Germline values: CDR1 MGHDK, CDR2 SYGVNS. The J segment lost 7 bases and the V segment lost 4 bases, leaving 9 bases of the junction unmatched. CDR3 nucleotides: TGTGCCAGCAGTGGTTTAGGGGGCAACGGTGAAAAACTGTTTTTT. Protein: CASSGLGGNGEKLFF.

The chain has TRBV29-1 and TRBJ1-1; D possibly corresponds to TRBD1 (5 bases). V lost 5 bases, J lost 1 base, and 14 bases lay in between. Germline V gene data show CDR1 as SQVTM and CDR2 as ANQGSEA. The CDR3 sequence is 14 residues long. The DNA of the CDR3 is TGCAGCGTTCCGGGAGGGGTGAAGAACACTGAAGCTTTCTTT. Translated, it gives CSVPGGVKNTEAFF.